Below, 21 T cell receptor beta chains from the same sample are listed, as sequenced in a study of T cells in Graves' hyperthyroidism and ophthalmopathy. The CDR3 regions of TCR beta were amplified from RNA transcripts. First-round RT-PCR with HTBI primers amplified the TCR CDR3 region. TCRdb ran MiXCR on the multiplex PCR reads and lists one entry per CDR3 protein. The sample carries roughly 740,000 distinct CDR3 sequences, 15% to 20% recorded once. The sequencing input was blood. The receptors were sampled from a man between 18 and 29 years old with Graves' hyperthyroidism.

The table lists this clonotype with many counts. The chain recombines TRBV4-1 with TRBJ2-7, with D tentatively TRBD1 (6 bases). The V end lost 4 bases, the J end lost 3 bases, and 16 bases lay between the germline ends. The length of the CDR3 is 15 residues. Per the germline V gene, CDR1 is MGHRA and CDR2 is YSYEKL. The CDR3 DNA follows: TGCGCCAGCAGCCCAAGGGGGACCGAGGTCTACGAGCAGTACTTC. It encodes CASSPRGTEVYEQYF.

V gene TRBV6-9 combines with J gene TRBJ1-2; 7 nucleotides agree with TRBD1. Germline CDR1 reads MNHGY; CDR2 reads SVAAGI. Germline trimming cut 2 bases from V and 7 bases from J; bases unmatched to any gene: 13. The CDR3 is made up of 16 amino acids. The CDR3 sequence: CASSYPRFDRVRGYTF. The CDR3 DNA reads TGTGCCAGCAGTTATCCTCGTTTTGACAGGGTTCGTGGCTACACCTTC.

This clonotype was observed many times. At one end, the junction sequence differs from germline, possibly due to a read error. The genes are TRBV11-3 and TRBJ2-3; 7 bases line up with TRBD2. The CDR3 covers 15 residues. Germline CDR1 reads SGHNT; CDR2 reads YENEEA. CDR3 nucleotides: TGTGCCAGCAGCCTAGAGGGACTAATCACAGATACGCAGTATTTT. Protein: CASSLEGLITDTQYF.

The V and J genes are TRBV30 and TRBJ2-1, with 14 positions matching TRBD2. Germline lookup yields CDR1 GTSNPN and CDR2 SVGIG (reference sequence). The CDR3 has 17 amino acids. Losses at the gene ends were 0 bases for V and 8 bases for J; bases not matched to a gene: 9. CDR3 in DNA: TGTGCCTGGAGTGTACTGACGGGACTAGCGGGAGTATATGAGCAGTTCTTC. Its protein product is CAWSVLTGLAGVYEQFF.

This clonotype came up a few times. The chain joins TRBV5-4 to TRBJ2-2; D is possibly TRBD2 (6 bases). The CDR3 length is 14 residues. Germline CDR1 is SGHNT and CDR2 is YYREEE (reference sequence). V was cut by 6 bases and J by 6 bases, with 15 bases left in between. The CDR3 DNA follows: TGTGCCAGCACCCCAGGAGGGAATGCCGGGGAGCTGTTTTTT. This translates into CASTPGGNAGELFF.

This clonotype was detected many times. The chain joins TRBV28 to TRBJ2-5; 7 nucleotides match TRBD2. The V gene end was trimmed by 10 bases and the J gene end by 5 bases; junction bases not matched to a gene: 16. The CDR3 runs 15 residues. Germline assignment: CDR1 MDHEN and CDR2 SYDVKM. Written as DNA, the CDR3 is TGTGCCACCGCTCGGGCTAGCGGCTTAGGGGAGACCCAGTACTTC. Encoded protein: CATARASGLGETQYF.

The chain carries TRBV7-9 and TRBJ2-7; no clear D gene. Germline lookup yields CDR1 SEHNR and CDR2 FQNEAQ (reference sequence). Trimming removed 10 bases from V and 3 bases from J, with 19 bases in between. This CDR3 contains 14 residues. CDR3 in DNA: TGTGCCATTAACTTGGCCAGCGAAATCTACGAGCAGTACTTC. It translates to CAINLASEIYEQYF.

This clonotype was seen only a few times. This sequence joins TRBV11-2 and TRBJ2-4, with D uncertain. This CDR3 has 15 amino acids. From germline, CDR1 is SGHAT and CDR2 FQNNGV. The germline V and J ends were trimmed by 4 bases and 3 bases, with 13 bases remaining between them. CDR3 coding DNA: TGTGCCAGCAGCTCCATTGGCTCGGACAAAAACATTCAGTACTTC. Its translation: CASSSIGSDKNIQYF.

This clonotype has just a few counts. At one end the junction does not follow the germline gene, possibly because of a read error. The chain carries TRBV5-1 and TRBJ2-4; the match to TRBD1 covers 7 bases. CDR1 SGHRS and CDR2 YFSETQ come from the germline V gene. This CDR3 has 16 amino acids. As DNA, the CDR3 is TGTGCCAGCAGCTCGACAGGGTCGTTGGGCAAAAACATTCAGTACTTC. As protein: CASSSTGSLGKNIQYF.

This clonotype was observed many times. This rearrangement joins TRBV27 to TRBJ2-5; 7 bases match TRBD1. Per germline, CDR1 MNHEY and CDR2 SMNVEV (reference sequence). After removal of 8 bases from V and 2 bases from J, the junction contained 11 bases not matched to a gene. This CDR3 is built from 15 residues. CDR3 in DNA: TGTGCCAGCGCGGAATGGCAGGGGGTGCAAGAGACCCAGTACTTC. Its protein is CASAEWQGVQETQYF.

The chain has TRBV14 and TRBJ2-3, with TRBD2 matching over 13 bases. The CDR3 sequence is 17 residues long. Germline CDR1 is SGHDN and CDR2 is FVKESK. The V segment lost 2 bases and the J segment 6 bases; nucleotides outside the gene matches: 8. The CDR3 bases are TGTGCCAGCAGCCAAATCCTAGGACTAGCGGGGGCTGATACGCAGTATTTT. Its protein is CASSQILGLAGADTQYF.

The chain carries TRBV4-1 and TRBJ2-3; 10 bases are shared with TRBD2. Germline V gives CDR1 MGHRA, CDR2 YSYEKL. The junction had 6 bases not matched to a gene; V was cut back by 0 bases and J by 0 bases. The CDR3 is made up of 18 amino acids. CDR3 bases: TGCGCCAGCAGCCAAGATTGGATAGCGGGAGGTAGCACAGATACGCAGTATTTT. Residues: CASSQDWIAGGSTDTQYF.

This clonotype was counted ten times or more. This chain connects TRBV5-1 to TRBJ2-7, with 12 bases lining up with TRBD2. The CDR3 has 16 residues. CDR1 is SGHRS and CDR2 is YFSETQ in the germline V gene. Trimming cost V 4 bases and J 6 bases; bases outside gene matches: 11. In DNA, the CDR3 is TGCGCCAGCAGCACGGATACGGGACTAGCGGGTCGCGAGCAGTACTTC. Translation: CASSTDTGLAGREQYF.

CDR3 nucleotide sequence: TGTGCCAGCAGCCGTCGCCCTAGCGGGTCCTACAATGAGCAGTTCTTC. This sequence encodes CASSRRPSGSYNEQFF. The V call is TRBV6-1, the J call TRBJ2-1; 8 nucleotides match TRBD2. CDR1 is MNHNS and CDR2 is SASEGT in the germline V gene. The V gene end was trimmed by 6 bases and the J gene end by 1 base; junction bases not matched to a gene: 8. The CDR3 has 16 amino acids.

This clonotype was observed many times. The rearrangement joins TRBV20-1 to TRBJ2-5, with D unclear. CDR1 DFQATT and CDR2 SNEGSKA come from the germline V gene (reference sequence). Trimming removed 0 bases at V and 4 bases at J, with 9 bases between. The CDR3 totals 13 residues. CDR3 nucleotides: TGCAGTGCTAGAGATCCGGGCGCAGAGACCCAGTACTTC. Protein: CSARDPGAETQYF.

This clonotype was recorded many times. The CDR3 nucleotides read TGTGCCAGCAGTTACGGGGGAACCTACGAGCAGTACTTC. This encodes CASSYGGTYEQYF. V is TRBV12-3 or TRBV12-4 and J is TRBJ2-7, with D possibly matching TRBD2 (6 bases). The CDR3 is 13 residues long. Trimming removed 4 bases at V and 2 bases at J, with 9 bases between.

Many counts were recorded for this clonotype. CDR3 loop: CASLPPPGQQVETQYF. CDR3 bases: TGTGCCTCTCTACCTCCCCCGGGACAGCAAGTGGAGACCCAGTACTTC. The V gene is TRBV30, the J gene TRBJ2-5, with 7 bases matching TRBD1. This CDR3 has 16 residues. Per germline, CDR1 GTSNPN and CDR2 SVGIG (reference sequence). V shed 7 bases and J 5 bases; nucleotides not matched to a gene: 19. Combining the CDR3 with reference TRBV30 and TRBJ2-5 gives the whole variable domain SQTIHQWPATLVQPVGSPLSLECTVEGTSNPNLYWYRQAAGRGLQLLFYSVGIGQISSEVPQNLSASRPQDRQFILSSKKLLLSDSGFYLCASLPPPGQQVETQYFGPGTRLLVL.

The chain uses TRBV6-1 and TRBJ2-2; 8 positions match TRBD2. CDR1 and CDR2 (germline): MNHNS, SASEGT. The CDR3 is 14 residues long. V shed 6 bases and J 6 bases; nucleotides not matched to a gene: 6. Here the CDR3 DNA reads TGTGCCAGCAGCTCCCCGGGACTAGCCGGGGAGCTGTTTTTT. This translates into CASSSPGLAGELFF.

This clonotype appeared many times. CDR3 in DNA: TGTGCCAGCAGCTTAGCCCTAGATGAGCAGTTCTTC. Protein: CASSLALDEQFF. The chain has TRBV11-2 and TRBJ2-1; the D is unclear. Trimming took 1 base from V and 8 from J, leaving 6 bases between them. This CDR3 contains 12 residues. CDR1 is SGHAT and CDR2 is FQNNGV in the germline V gene. The full variable domain, with the rest looked up from reference TRBV11-2 and TRBJ2-1, is EAGVAQSPRYKIIEKRQSVAFWCNPISGHATLYWYQQILGQGPKLLIQFQNNGVVDDSQLPKDRFSAERLKGVDSTLKIQPAKLEDSAVYLCASSLALDEQFFGPGTRLTVL.

The gene calls are TRBV11-3 and TRBJ2-1, with TRBD2 as a possible D gene (7 bases). The V end was cut by 5 bases, the J end by 9 bases, with 17 bases between. Germline CDR1 reads SGHNT; CDR2 reads YENEEA. The CDR3 covers 14 residues. CDR3 sequence: CASSRMGGRGEQFF. DNA for the CDR3: TGTGCCAGCAGCCGAATGGGGGGGCGGGGTGAGCAGTTCTTC.

The chain carries TRBV24-1 and TRBJ2-1; TRBD1 matches at 7 bases. V lost 3 bases, J lost 4 bases, and 5 bases stayed unmatched. Germline CDR1 KGHDR, CDR2 SFDVKD. This CDR3 has 15 residues. The CDR3 DNA reads as TGTGCCACCAGTGATCCGGGACAGTTTTACAATGAGCAGTTCTTC. It translates to CATSDPGQFYNEQFF.